A selection of T cell receptor beta chains follows, all from one sample in a study of a mutant IDH1 vaccine in newly diagnosed glioma. The repertoire was sequenced with immunoSEQ multiplex PCR; TCRdb's copy has only in-frame clones and lacks some. The sample holds about 110,000 clones, about 90% seen once. For these receptors, no antigen is known. The sample was PBMCs, taken from a glioma patient whose treatment included an IDH1 peptide vaccine. These receptors all come from a woman between 45 and 65 years old with glioma. Each CDR3 is given with its conserved first and last residue. The order of the fields is J gene, D gene, clone size, V gene, CDR3 protein, CDR3 DNA. The D gene is left open where the match is weak. Clone size is given for some rows only: seen once, a few or many times, or a class if the clone is expanded.

j_call: TRBJ2-1
d_call: TRBD2
clone_size: -
v_call: TRBV9
cdr3_aa: CVSSQRGYNEQFF
cdr3_nt: TGTGTCAGCAGCCAGCGGGGCTACAATGAGCAGTTCTTC

j_call: TRBJ2-1
d_call: -
clone_size: -
v_call: TRBV7-2
cdr3_aa: CASSSVGPYNEQFF
cdr3_nt: TGTGCCAGCAGCTCGGTAGGGCCCTACAATGAGCAGTTCTTC

j_call: TRBJ2-7
d_call: TRBD2
clone_size: -
v_call: TRBV7-6
cdr3_aa: CASSAVGAGGSYEQYF
cdr3_nt: TGTGCCAGCAGCGCCGTTGGAGCGGGAGGTTCCTACGAGCAGTACTTC

j_call: TRBJ2-7
d_call: TRBD1
clone_size: -
v_call: TRBV19
cdr3_aa: CASSYRGPSYEQYF
cdr3_nt: TGTGCCAGTAGTTACAGGGGCCCCTCCTACGAGCAGTACTTC

j_call: TRBJ2-3
d_call: -
clone_size: -
v_call: TRBV6-5
cdr3_aa: CASSSISTDTQYF
cdr3_nt: TGTGCCAGCAGTTCAATTAGCACAGATACGCAGTATTTT

j_call: TRBJ1-2
d_call: -
clone_size: once
v_call: TRBV9
cdr3_aa: CASSVGPSYGYTF
cdr3_nt: TGTGCCAGCAGCGTAGGACCCTCCTATGGCTACACCTTC

j_call: TRBJ2-7
d_call: -
clone_size: -
v_call: TRBV28
cdr3_aa: CASSQPRAERAYEQYF
cdr3_nt: TGTGCCAGCAGCCAACCCCGGGCGGAGCGGGCCTACGAGCAGTACTTC

j_call: TRBJ1-5
d_call: TRBD1
clone_size: -
v_call: TRBV6-4
cdr3_aa: CASSEEGQMCGDQPQHF
cdr3_nt: TGTGCCAGCAGTGAAGAGGGACAGATGTGCGGGGATCAGCCCCAGCATTTT

j_call: TRBJ1-5
d_call: -
clone_size: -
v_call: TRBV2
cdr3_aa: CASSVGQLSNQPQHF
cdr3_nt: TGTGCCAGCAGCGTGGGGCAGCTGAGCAATCAGCCCCAGCATTTT

j_call: TRBJ2-3
d_call: -
clone_size: once
v_call: TRBV5-4
cdr3_aa: CASSLDYELDTQYF
cdr3_nt: TGTGCCAGCAGCTTGGACTACGAGTTAGATACGCAGTATTTT

j_call: TRBJ2-7
d_call: TRBD1
clone_size: once
v_call: TRBV4-2
cdr3_aa: CASSHPGTGAEQYF
cdr3_nt: TGTGCCAGCAGCCACCCCGGGACAGGGGCCGAGCAGTACTTC

j_call: TRBJ1-3
d_call: -
clone_size: -
v_call: TRBV30
cdr3_aa: CAWSLGPGNTIYF
cdr3_nt: TGTGCCTGGAGTCTGGGGCCTGGAAACACCATATATTTT

j_call: TRBJ1-5
d_call: -
clone_size: -
v_call: TRBV2
cdr3_aa: CASSSGLGNQPQHF
cdr3_nt: TGTGCCAGCAGCTCAGGGTTGGGCAATCAGCCCCAGCATTTT

j_call: TRBJ1-2
d_call: TRBD1
clone_size: once
v_call: TRBV4-1
cdr3_aa: CASSPGSGTELYGYTF
cdr3_nt: TGCGCCAGCAGCCCCGGGTCCGGGACAGAACTCTATGGCTACACCTTC

j_call: TRBJ2-7
d_call: -
clone_size: -
v_call: TRBV10-2
cdr3_aa: CASSEPSKWAYEQYF
cdr3_nt: TGCGCCAGCAGTGAGCCCAGTAAGTGGGCCTACGAGCAGTACTTC

j_call: TRBJ2-3
d_call: -
clone_size: -
v_call: TRBV27
cdr3_aa: CASSSGTWTDTQYF
cdr3_nt: TGTGCCAGCAGTTCCGGGACTTGGACAGATACGCAGTATTTT

j_call: TRBJ1-6
d_call: TRBD1
clone_size: -
v_call: TRBV4-1
cdr3_aa: CASSQYFPTGVNSPLHF
cdr3_nt: TGCGCCAGCAGCCAATATTTTCCGACAGGGGTTAATTCACCCCTCCACTTT

j_call: TRBJ2-7
d_call: TRBD2
clone_size: once
v_call: TRBV6-6
cdr3_aa: CASSPLREVNEQYF
cdr3_nt: TGTGCCAGCAGCCCTTTACGGGAGGTGAACGAGCAGTACTTC

j_call: TRBJ1-5
d_call: -
clone_size: once
v_call: TRBV19
cdr3_aa: CASREGIWQPQHF
cdr3_nt: TGTGCCAGTAGGGAAGGGATTTGGCAGCCCCAGCATTTT

j_call: TRBJ1-6
d_call: -
clone_size: -
v_call: TRBV4-1
cdr3_aa: CASSQVGGLSPLHF
cdr3_nt: TGCGCCAGCAGCCAAGTAGGGGGGCTTTCACCCCTCCACTTT